This record looks at one T cell receptor beta chain sequence and its context. The antigen is undetermined. Pooling of second doses given at about 4 or about 12 weeks was done. Profiled with immunoSEQ multiplex PCR; TCRdb holds only in-frame clones, not every one. The table includes fewer than 120,000 clones, 92% detected once. The CDR3 runs to 17 residues. This sample is part of a study of T cell responses to AZD1222 COVID-19 vaccine. General observations from the study: The sample set comprised mostly white British donors with more females, and clonal diversity was possibly underestimated. Repertoire collection took place solely once the T cell response had peaked. Vaccination with two AZD1222 doses was followed by a rise in Spike-specific TCR breadth and depth.

This sequence originates from an adult who received the AZD1222 COVID-19 vaccine. This chain links TRBV21-1 with TRBJ1-1; the table calls TRBD1, which could not be checked here. TRBV21-1 is a pseudogene. This specimen was peripheral blood, taken 28 days after the second AZD1222 dose. The CDR3 nucleotides are TGTGCCAGCAGCAAACGGACAGGGAACGTCGGTAACACTGAAGCTTTCTTT. The encoded protein is CASSKRTGNVGNTEAFF.